Following are 4 T cell receptor beta chains from one sample sequenced in a study of vaccination and CD4 T cells after COVID-19 (dated by TCRdb to 2021 to 2024). The library was prepared using PCR. Sequencing instrument: Illumina iSeq 100. DNA from cultured CD4+ T cells underwent TCR sequencing with the Oncomine TCR Beta short-read assay at the Johns Hopkins FTIC core. TCRdb reran the public reads through fastp at Q25 and MiXCR, keeping productive beta chains. A single entry per CDR3 protein holds the most common genes and DNA from its merged rows. The sample has more than 15,000 distinct CDR3 sequences on record, over 55% of them singletons. The ten largest make up roughly 5% of the sample. The treatment or condition label, read with the paper, signifies: approximately 9-day PBMC culture with coronavirus spike peptide pools or control peptides (ViraFEST assay). Their specific antigens are unknown.

The sample was CD4+ T cells from blood, cultured in vitro, taken after SARS-CoV-2 vaccination. The receptors were gathered from a human donor who had recovered from COVID-19.

The chain couples TRBV19 to TRBJ2-1; D not certain. The CDR3 is 12 residues long. CDR1 and CDR2 (germline): LNHDA, SQIVND (reference sequence). Trimming took off 3 bases at V and 10 bases at J, with 10 bases between the two ends. In DNA form, the CDR3 reads TGTGCCAGTAGTATCACCCTGGGGGAGCAGTTCTTC. Translation: CASSITLGEQFF.

The rearrangement links TRBV19 to TRBJ1-2; 9 bases are shared with TRBD1. Germline V gene data show CDR1 as LNHDA and CDR2 as SQIVND (reference sequence). This CDR3 region has 15 residues. J gave up 4 bases and V 5 bases, and 8 bases lay outside the gene matches. The CDR3 bases are TGTGCCAGTAGTCACACAGGGGGCCTACCCTATGGCTACACCTTC. Its translation: CASSHTGGLPYGYTF.

The chain combines TRBV5-1 with TRBJ2-3; TRBD2 is a possible D gene (6 bases). The CDR3 spans 16 residues. The germline V gene encodes CDR1 SGHRS and CDR2 YFSETQ. With 0 bases removed from V and 0 bases from J, the gap between germline ends came to 11 bases. CDR3 coding DNA: TGCGCCAGCAGCTTGGTAGGGCTAGCGAGCACAGATACGCAGTATTTT. This codes for CASSLVGLASTDTQYF.

The chain carries TRBV28 and TRBJ1-5; a possible D gene is TRBD1 (6 bases). V shed 2 bases and J shed 1 base, with 12 bases lying between them. This CDR3 region has 16 residues. CDR1 and CDR2 (germline): MDHEN, SYDVKM. This chain's CDR3 is CASSLHRVGSNQPQHF. The CDR3 DNA sequence: TGTGCCAGCAGTTTACACAGGGTTGGAAGCAATCAGCCCCAGCATTTT. Full variable domain (outside the CDR3, taken from reference TRBV28 and TRBJ1-5): DVKVTQSSRYLVKRTGEKVFLECVQDMDHENMFWYRQDPGLGLRLIYFSYDVKMKEKGDIPEGYSVSREKKERFSLILESASTNQTSMYLCASSLHRVGSNQPQHFGDGTRLSIL.